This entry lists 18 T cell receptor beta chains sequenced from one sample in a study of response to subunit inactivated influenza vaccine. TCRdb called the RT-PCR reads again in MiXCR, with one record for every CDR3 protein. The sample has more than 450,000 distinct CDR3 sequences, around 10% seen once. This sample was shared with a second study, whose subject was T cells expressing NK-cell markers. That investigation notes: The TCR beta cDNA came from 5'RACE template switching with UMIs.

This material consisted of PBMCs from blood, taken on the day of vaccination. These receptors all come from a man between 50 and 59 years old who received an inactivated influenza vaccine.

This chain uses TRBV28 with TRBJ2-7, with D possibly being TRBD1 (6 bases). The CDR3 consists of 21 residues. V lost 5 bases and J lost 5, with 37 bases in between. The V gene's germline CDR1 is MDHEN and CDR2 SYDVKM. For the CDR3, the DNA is TGTGCCAGCAGTCTACCATCGGATTATACAGGGCCGCTCAGCGCAGGGGACGAGCAGTACTTC. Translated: CASSLPSDYTGPLSAGDEQYF. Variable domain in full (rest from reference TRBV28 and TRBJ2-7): DVKVTQSSRYLVKRTGEKVFLECVQDMDHENMFWYRQDPGLGLRLIYFSYDVKMKEKGDIPEGYSVSREKKERFSLILESASTNQTSMYLCASSLPSDYTGPLSAGDEQYFGPGTRLTVT.

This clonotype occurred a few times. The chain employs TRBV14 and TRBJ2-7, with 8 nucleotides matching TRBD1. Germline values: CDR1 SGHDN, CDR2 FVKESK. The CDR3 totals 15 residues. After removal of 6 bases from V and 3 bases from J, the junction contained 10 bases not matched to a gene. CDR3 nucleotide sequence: TGTGCCAGCAGAAGTACCGGGACAGGTGACTACGAGCAGTACTTC. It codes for CASRSTGTGDYEQYF. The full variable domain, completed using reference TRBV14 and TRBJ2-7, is EAGVTQFPSHSVIEKGQTVTLRCDPISGHDNLYWYRRVMGKEIKFLLHFVKESKQDESGMPNNRFLAERTGGTYSTLKVQPAELEDSGVYFCASRSTGTGDYEQYFGPGTRLTVT.

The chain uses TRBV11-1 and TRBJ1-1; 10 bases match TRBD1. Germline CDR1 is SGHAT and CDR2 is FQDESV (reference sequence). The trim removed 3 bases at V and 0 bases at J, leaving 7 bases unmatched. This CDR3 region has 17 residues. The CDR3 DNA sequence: TGTGCCAGCAGCTTGCGGACAGGGGGATGGATGAACACTGAAGCTTTCTTT. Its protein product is CASSLRTGGWMNTEAFF. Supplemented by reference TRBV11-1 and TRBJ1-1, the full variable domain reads EAEVAQSPRYKITEKSQAVAFWCDPISGHATLYWYRQILGQGPELLVQFQDESVVDDSQLPKDRFSAERLKGVDSTLKIQPAELGDSAMYLCASSLRTGGWMNTEAFFGQGTRLTVV.

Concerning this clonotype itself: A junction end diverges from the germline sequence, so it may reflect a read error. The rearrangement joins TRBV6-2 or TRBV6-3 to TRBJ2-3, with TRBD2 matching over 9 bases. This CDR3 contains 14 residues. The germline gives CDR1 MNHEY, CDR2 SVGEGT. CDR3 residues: CASSPRTSADTHYF. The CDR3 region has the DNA TGTGCCAGCAGCCCCAGGACTAGCGCAGATACGCACTATTTT.

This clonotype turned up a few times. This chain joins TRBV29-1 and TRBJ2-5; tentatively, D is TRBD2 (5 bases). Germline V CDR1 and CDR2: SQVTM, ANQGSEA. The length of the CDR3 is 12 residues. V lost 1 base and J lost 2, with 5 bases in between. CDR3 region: CSVEAGQETQYF. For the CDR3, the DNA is TGCAGCGTTGAAGCGGGACAAGAGACCCAGTACTTC.

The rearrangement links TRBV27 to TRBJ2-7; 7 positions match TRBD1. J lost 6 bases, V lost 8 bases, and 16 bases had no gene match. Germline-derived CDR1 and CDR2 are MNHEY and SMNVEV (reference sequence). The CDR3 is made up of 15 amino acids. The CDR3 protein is CASWEIGTASGEQYF. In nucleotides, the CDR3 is TGTGCCAGCTGGGAGATCGGGACAGCTTCTGGCGAGCAGTACTTC.

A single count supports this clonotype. The CDR3 region is CSARDMYRDTGELFF. CDR3 nucleotides: TGCAGTGCTAGAGATATGTACAGAGACACCGGGGAGCTGTTTTTT. The chain uses TRBV20-1 and TRBJ2-2, with D hard to call. V lost 0 bases to trimming and J lost 3 bases, with 11 bases between them. Germline values: CDR1 DFQATT, CDR2 SNEGSKA (reference sequence). The CDR3 extends over 15 amino acids.

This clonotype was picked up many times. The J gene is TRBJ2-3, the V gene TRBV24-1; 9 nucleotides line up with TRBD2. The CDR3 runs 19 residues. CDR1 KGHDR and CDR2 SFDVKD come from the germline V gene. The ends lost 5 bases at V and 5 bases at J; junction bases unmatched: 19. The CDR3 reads CATSGRGTSFLKGGDTQYF. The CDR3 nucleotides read TGTGCCACCAGTGGAAGAGGGACTAGCTTTTTGAAGGGGGGAGATACGCAGTATTTT.

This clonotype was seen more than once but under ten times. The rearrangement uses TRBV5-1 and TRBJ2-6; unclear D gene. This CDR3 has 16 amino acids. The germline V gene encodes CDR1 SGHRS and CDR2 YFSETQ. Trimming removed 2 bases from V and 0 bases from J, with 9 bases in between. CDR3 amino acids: CASSFLDGSGANVLTF. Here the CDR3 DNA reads TGCGCCAGCAGCTTCTTGGACGGCTCTGGGGCCAACGTCCTGACTTTC. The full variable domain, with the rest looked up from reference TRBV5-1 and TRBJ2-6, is KAGVTQTPRYLIKTRGQQVTLSCSPISGHRSVSWYQQTPGQGLQFLFEYFSETQRNKGNFPGRFSGRQFSNSRSEMNVSTLELGDSALYLCASSFLDGSGANVLTFGAGSRLTVL.

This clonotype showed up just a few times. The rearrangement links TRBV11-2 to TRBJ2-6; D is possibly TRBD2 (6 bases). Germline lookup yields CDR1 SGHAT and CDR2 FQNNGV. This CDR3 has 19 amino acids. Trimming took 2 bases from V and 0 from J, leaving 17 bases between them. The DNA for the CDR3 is TGTGCCAGCAGCTTATTTAGAGTCGCGGGACCCTCTGGGGCCAACGTCCTGACTTTC. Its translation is CASSLFRVAGPSGANVLTF.

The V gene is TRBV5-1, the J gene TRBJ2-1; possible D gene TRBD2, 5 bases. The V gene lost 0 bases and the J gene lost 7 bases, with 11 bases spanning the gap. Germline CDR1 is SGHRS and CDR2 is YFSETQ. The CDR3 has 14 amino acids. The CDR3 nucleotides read TGCGCCAGCAGCTTGGAGGTGCGGACTAATGAGCAGTTCTTC. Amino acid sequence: CASSLEVRTNEQFF.

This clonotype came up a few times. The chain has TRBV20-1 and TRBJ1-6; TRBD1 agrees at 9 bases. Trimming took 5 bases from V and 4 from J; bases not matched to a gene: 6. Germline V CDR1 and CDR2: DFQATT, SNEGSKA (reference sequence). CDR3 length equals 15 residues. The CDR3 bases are TGCAGTGCTGGGACAGGGTTTTTGTATAATTCACCCCTCCACTTT. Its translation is CSAGTGFLYNSPLHF.

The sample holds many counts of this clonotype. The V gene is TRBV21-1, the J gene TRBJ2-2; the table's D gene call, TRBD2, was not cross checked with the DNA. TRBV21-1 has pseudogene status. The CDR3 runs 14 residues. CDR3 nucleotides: TGTGCCAGCAGCAAAACCCTCATGGTCGGGGAGCTGTTTTTT. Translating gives CASSKTLMVGELFF.

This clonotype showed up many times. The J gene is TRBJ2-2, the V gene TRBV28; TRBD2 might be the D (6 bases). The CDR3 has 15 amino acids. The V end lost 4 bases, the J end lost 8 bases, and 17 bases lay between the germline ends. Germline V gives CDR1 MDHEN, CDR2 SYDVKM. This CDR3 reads CASSSLERGGGELFF. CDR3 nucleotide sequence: TGTGCCAGCAGTTCACTGGAGAGGGGAGGTGGGGAGCTGTTTTTT. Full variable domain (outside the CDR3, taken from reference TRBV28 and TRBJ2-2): DVKVTQSSRYLVKRTGEKVFLECVQDMDHENMFWYRQDPGLGLRLIYFSYDVKMKEKGDIPEGYSVSREKKERFSLILESASTNQTSMYLCASSSLERGGGELFFGEGSRLTVL.

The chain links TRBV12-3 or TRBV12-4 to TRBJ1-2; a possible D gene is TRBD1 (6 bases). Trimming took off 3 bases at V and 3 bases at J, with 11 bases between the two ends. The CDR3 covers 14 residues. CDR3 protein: CASSLTGPYYGYTF. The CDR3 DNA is TGTGCCAGCAGTTTGACAGGACCATACTATGGCTACACCTTC.

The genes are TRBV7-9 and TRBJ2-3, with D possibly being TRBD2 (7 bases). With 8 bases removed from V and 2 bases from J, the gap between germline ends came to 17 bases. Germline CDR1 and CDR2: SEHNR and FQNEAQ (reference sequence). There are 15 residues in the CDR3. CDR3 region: CASLGQRGVTDTQYF. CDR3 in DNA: TGTGCCAGCCTCGGACAGCGGGGCGTCACAGATACGCAGTATTTT.

The DNA for the CDR3 is TGTGCCAGCAGCCGGGGGGCGTTCCAAGAGACCCAGTACTTC. It encodes CASSRGAFQETQYF. The chain uses TRBV12-3 or TRBV12-4 and TRBJ2-5, with a possible D match to TRBD2 (7 bases). The V and J ends lost 6 bases and 1 base respectively, with 12 bases between them. The CDR3 sequence is 14 residues long.

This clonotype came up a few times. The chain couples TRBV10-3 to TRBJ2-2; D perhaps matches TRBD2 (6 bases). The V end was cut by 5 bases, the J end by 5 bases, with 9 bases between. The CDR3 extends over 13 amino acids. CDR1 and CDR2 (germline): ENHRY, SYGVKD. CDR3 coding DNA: TGTGCCATCAGTCGGGGGAGGACCGGGGAGCTGTTTTTT. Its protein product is CAISRGRTGELFF.